These T cell receptor beta chains were read from a single sample in a study of T cell repertoires in cytomegalovirus infection. Which antigens these TCRs recognize remains unknown. TCRdb reprocessed the reads with MiXCR, giving one entry per CDR3 protein. The sample has some 310,000 distinct CDR3 sequences; approximately 25% are singletons. The sample here was cultured PBMCs, taken from culture after CMV antigen stimulation. These receptors originate from a human donor in good health (CMV status not recorded). Some clones in this sample may be carry-over from other donors' samples. The CDR3 runs from the conserved cysteine through the conserved F or W. The D gene is left open where the match is weak. The size field is filled for only some rows; it gives once, few, many or a size class.

cdr3_aa cdr3_nt j_call v_call clone_size d_call
CASSLGNSASQETQYF TGTGCCAGCAGCTTAGGGAACTCGGCTAGCCAAGAGACCCAGTACTTC TRBJ2-5 TRBV7-2 many -
CASSRPASTDTQYF TGCGCCAGCAGCCGCCCGGCTAGCACAGATACGCAGTATTTT TRBJ2-3 TRBV4-1 - -
CASSWRDRVRETQYF TGTGCCAGCAGCTGGCGGGACAGGGTGCGAGAGACCCAGTACTTC TRBJ2-5 TRBV28 - TRBD1
CASSSNEPGDEKLFF TGCGCCAGCAGCTCGAATGAGCCAGGGGATGAAAAACTGTTTTTT TRBJ1-4 TRBV5-1 - -
CASSTYYEQYF TGTGCCAGCAGCACCTACTACGAGCAGTACTTC TRBJ2-7 TRBV7-9 many -
CASSEALLSPQYF TGTGCCAGCAGTGAAGCGCTTCTGTCCCCGCAGTATTTT TRBJ2-3 TRBV2 - -
CASSRRLPYEQYF TGTGCCAGCAGCCGCCGACTGCCCTACGAGCAGTACTTC TRBJ2-7 TRBV7-2 many -
CASSTPRGGNTGELFF TGTGCCAGTAGTACCCCGCGCGGGGGCAATACCGGGGAGCTGTTTTTT TRBJ2-2 TRBV19 - -
CASSQTDRYQETQYF TGTGCCAGCAGTCAAACAGACAGGTACCAAGAGACCCAGTACTTC TRBJ2-5 TRBV28 - -
CASSQAHNPWINYGYTF TGTGCCAGCAGCCAAGCTCACAACCCCTGGATTAACTATGGCTACACCTTC TRBJ1-2 TRBV14 - -
CASSLDRGTDTQYF TGTGCCAGCAGCCTTGACAGAGGCACAGATACGCAGTATTTT TRBJ2-3 TRBV7-2 many -
CASSSRTGVYTF TGTGCCAGCAGCTCCCGGACAGGGGTTTACACCTTC TRBJ1-2 TRBV7-2 many TRBD1
CASRPGQIYNEQFF TGTGCCAGCAGGCCGGGACAGATCTACAATGAGCAGTTCTTC TRBJ2-1 TRBV12-3/TRBV12-4 few TRBD1
CASSEIQTSPLHF TGTGCCAGCAGCGAGATACAGACTTCACCCCTCCACTTT TRBJ1-6 TRBV7-6 - -
CASSSGQGARSDTEAFF TGTGCCAGCAGCTCGGGACAGGGGGCGAGGTCGGATACTGAAGCTTTCTTT TRBJ1-1 TRBV11-2 few TRBD1
CASSLPSVQREIYNEQFF TGTGCCAGCAGCCTCCCCTCCGTCCAGCGGGAGATTTATAATGAGCAGTTCTTC TRBJ2-1 TRBV7-9 many TRBD2
CASSGLAGATGELFF TGTGCCAGTAGTGGACTAGCGGGAGCCACCGGGGAGCTGTTTTTT TRBJ2-2 TRBV19 few TRBD2
CASSSARGEAFF TGTGCCAGCAGCTCAGCCAGGGGCGAAGCTTTCTTT TRBJ1-1 TRBV7-2 many -
CASSSLTSTSGSNEQYF TGTGCCAGCAGCTCCCTCACCTCGACTAGCGGGAGTAACGAGCAGTACTTC TRBJ2-7 TRBV6-2/TRBV6-3 many TRBD2
CASSRQGGTHHSNQPQHF TGTGCCAGCAGCCGACAGGGGGGTACCCATCATAGCAATCAGCCCCAGCATTTT TRBJ1-5 TRBV7-9 many TRBD1
CASSYSGSPYF TGTGCCAGCAGCTATAGCGGGAGTCCTTATTTT TRBJ2-2 TRBV12-3/TRBV12-4 - TRBD2
CASRDSPGNTEAFF TGTGCCAGCAGGGACAGCCCAGGGAACACTGAAGCTTTCTTT TRBJ1-1 TRBV12-3/TRBV12-4 - -
CAWTLGQGASLLF TGTGCCTGGACCCTCGGACAGGGGGCCTCTCTACTCTTC TRBJ1-2 TRBV30 - TRBD1
CSARDRGGGQETQYF TGCAGTGCTAGAGATCGGGGGGGAGGCCAAGAGACCCAGTACTTC TRBJ2-5 TRBV20-1 - TRBD2
CASSLAWTAYKITQYF TGTGCCAGCAGCTTAGCTTGGACGGCTTACAAGATCACCCAGTACTTC TRBJ2-5 TRBV11-3 few -
CASSQANTGELFF TGTGCCAGCAGCCAAGCGAACACCGGGGAGCTGTTTTTT TRBJ2-2 TRBV14 - -
CASSQCEWPRAVAYEQYF TGCGCCAGCAGTCAATGCGAATGGCCGAGAGCGGTCGCCTACGAGCAGTACTTC TRBJ2-7 TRBV23-1 few -
CASSPSPETQYF TGTGCCAGCAGTCCCTCTCCAGAGACCCAGTACTTC TRBJ2-5 TRBV6-6 - -
CASSNRGLGANVLTF TGTGCCAGTAGCAACAGGGGGCTTGGGGCCAACGTCCTGACTTTC TRBJ2-6 TRBV19 many TRBD1
CASSGTAKSLYNEQFF TGTGCCAGCAGTGGGACCGCGAAGTCCCTGTACAATGAGCAGTTCTTC TRBJ2-1 TRBV28 few -
CASSHDFPTSGQETQYF TGTGCCAGCAGCCATGACTTTCCGACTAGCGGGCAAGAGACCCAGTACTTC TRBJ2-5 TRBV5-4 - TRBD2
CASSRWVAGGPTDTQYF TGTGCCAGCAGCCGATGGGTAGCGGGGGGCCCCACAGATACGCAGTATTTT TRBJ2-3 TRBV5-4 few TRBD2